This T cell receptor (beta chain) was observed in a study of cytomegalovirus exposure and HLA in healthy donors (dated 2017 in TCRdb). Describing the broader study: In an earlier analysis of fewer than 750 of the donors, 276 Gb of sequence data and some 100 million unique TCR beta sequences from roughly 200 million T cells were reported. Roughly 320 gigabases of sequencing data and 75 million to 85 million unique TCR sequences made up an early release that covered roughly 670 HLA-typed donors. Among the roughly 400 genotyped donors, around 81% belonged to the genetic ancestry cluster associated with self-reported Caucasian donors. The aim of the study was to test whether cataloging public T cell receptors could identify signatures of past pathogen exposure. The T cell repertoires of 666 subjects were profiled by immunosequencing and related to cytomegalovirus serostatus. A separate validation cohort of about 110 different subjects was used in addition to the roughly 720-subject first cohort. High-throughput TCR immunosequencing, statistical association of individual TCRs with disease status, and machine learning were combined to predict cytomegalovirus infection status. A later analysis re-analyzed previously published TCR beta repertoires from 550 to 700 donors and added high-resolution HLA genotyping to study TCR occurrence patterns. Rather than drawing on any new phenotypic data, the later analysis identified candidate immune exposures from TCR beta sequences and the way those sequences occurred across donors. An earlier analysis of 587 of the donors used high-throughput TCR beta sequencing to judge whether each TCR beta V gene segment behaved as functional or pseudogenic. Donor age, sex, ethnicity and CMV serostatus were collected together with the repertoire data. A later genetic analysis took genome-wide SNP genotypes for about three fifths of the 666 donors and used that subset as a discovery cohort. All discovery cohort repertoires had been generated using a single sequencing platform. HLA typing included class I and class II loci at four-digit resolution. Typing coverage differed by locus: A, B, C, DRB1 and DQB1 were typed in roughly 620-630 donors, DQA1 in roughly 500, DPA1 in some 610, and DPB1 in approximately 450. Five DR-DQ haplotypes were handled as single units for association and clustering, since linkage in the cohort was strong. Across approximately 400 genotyped donors of the cohort, an average of approximately 240,000 unique TCR beta nucleotide sequences per donor were sequenced, and around 20% of those sequences were non-productive. Beyond this particular receptor, the publication reports: Correlated functional status among segregating V segments might reflect linkage disequilibrium, but an unknown experimental factor could not be ruled out. While some public TCRs were present in many individuals, most TCR sequences turned up only very rarely across donors. HLA typing was unavailable for some donors at each locus, so association tests used only the typed subset. In a later analysis, several top co-occurrence clusters were reported to appear linked to parvovirus B19, influenza, CMV and Epstein-Barr virus. Broadly in line with IMGT annotations, most TCR beta V segments showed up in productive rearrangements about 90% or about 30% of the time in an earlier analysis of roughly 590 of the donors. V-gene and J-gene trimming of TCR beta chains was associated with a missense DCLRE1C variant in a later genetic analysis, and the association was replicated in an independent cohort. A later analysis associated 15,000 to 20,000 TCR beta sequences with specific HLA alleles at a false discovery rate of 0.05. When HLA alleles, especially DR and DQ, strongly co-occurred, attributing TCR associations to individual alleles was difficult. The classifier was reported to diagnose cytomegalovirus status with high specificity and sensitivity in both the original and validation cohorts. The study gave a list of 150 to 200 TCR beta chains associated with cytomegalovirus. In vitro tests confirmed that a few of the cytomegalovirus-associated TCR beta chains recognize cytomegalovirus antigens. The earlier analysis of nearly 600 of the donors excluded about 16 rarely observed V segments, including chromosome 9 orphons, because counts were too low. Immune exposure information for the cohort was limited to CMV serostatus. According to the authors, the approach could potentially be generalized to other disease states and immunological phenotypes. In a later analysis, HLA-associated TCR beta chains were found to be more clonally expanded and to have lower generation probabilities than equally common non-associated chains. In a later genetic analysis, fewer N-insertions in productive TCRs were reported among donors in an Asian-associated ancestry cluster than the roughly 700-donor mean. According to a later analysis, most CMV-associated TCR beta chains appeared to be HLA-restricted, and the HLA associations seemed to be driven largely by CMV exposure. A later analysis found that TCR association rates varied across HLA loci, with DRB1 alleles showing the most associated TCRs and HLA-C alleles the fewest. A further reported finding was that TCR beta sequences accurately predicted the HLA-A and HLA-B alleles for most subjects in the first cohort. A group of highly shared sequence variants was considered likely to be a technical artifact of the sequencing pipeline. The presence/absence analyses assumed that sequencing depth was roughly uniform across donors, and that assumption may not be true. The cohort was sequenced for TCR beta chains only, and without alpha or paired-chain data the features that could be detected were limited.

The cohort comprised around 700 healthy bone marrow donors. At the time of sampling, all cohort members were nominally healthy, though unrecorded immune exposures were likely present. The donor tested CMV seronegative, placing the donor among the 350 or so seronegative members of the cohort. A peripheral blood sample was provided by each donor, and peripheral blood mononuclear cells were used for TCR beta sequencing. The Qiagen DNeasy Blood Extraction Kit was used to extract genomic DNA from the blood cell samples. About this clone: This clone's antigen is unknown.

The library was generated by the immunoSEQ multiplex PCR assay. For the multiplex PCR, a mixture combining 60 forward primers for TCR Vbeta segments and 13 reverse primers for TCR Jbeta segments was used. A multiplex PCR assay on genomic DNA amplified the CDR3 region of rearranged TCR beta genes. The Illumina HiSeq System was used to sequence the amplified TCR beta libraries as 87-base-pair reads. On the authors' methods: A later analysis tallied approximately 87 million unique TCR beta chains across the approximately 670 repertoires, and about 12 million of those chains were shared by two or more donors. To remove PCR and sequencing errors, raw reads were error-corrected and collapsed into unique sequences using a nearest-neighbor algorithm that merged closely related sequences. Alignment of CDR3 sequences to IMGT reference sequences was used to assign V, D and J gene segments. For a sequence to be retained, at least a six-nucleotide match to both a V gene segment and a J gene segment was required. A rearrangement was called productive if the CDR3 had no stop codons and remained in frame with V and J, and every other rearrangement was called non-productive. Following IMGT convention, CDR3 was defined as the stretch from the second conserved V-encoded cysteine up to the conserved J-encoded phenylalanine. The earlier analysis of about 560 of the donors excluded any sequence lacking an unambiguous match to a single V gene segment. An earlier analysis of almost 600 of the donors classified V segments as functional when productive rearrangements were above 56.7% and as segregating when the standard deviation between donors was above 5%. A statistical classification framework was developed to diagnose cytomegalovirus status using the catalog of TCR beta chain sequences. In a later analysis, V and J genes were assigned by comparing TCR nucleotide sequences against IMGT/GENE-DB human TR gene sequences. In a later analysis, CDR3 sequences and most-parsimonious VDJ recombination scenarios were assigned using the TCRdist pipeline. A later analysis defined each TCR beta chain by its CDR3 amino acid sequence plus V-gene family, and excluded reads lacking a unique V-gene family. In a later analysis, 550 to 650 highly shared, low-generation-probability nucleotide sequences were removed to address suspected cross-contamination and a sequencing artifact. In a later analysis, a clonal expansion index for each public chain was calculated from normalized within-repertoire ranks of inferred template counts. In a later analysis, generation probabilities were computed with a VDJ recombination model fitted to out-of-frame rearrangements, and the resulting probabilities were checked against IGoR. Hypergeometric tests were used in a later analysis to score TCR-TCR, TCR-HLA and TCR-CMV co-occurrence, with a repertoire-size bias correction applied to the TCR pairs. A later analysis estimated false discovery rates by permuting HLA or CMV assignments 20 times. In a later analysis, co-occurring TCRs were grouped using DBSCAN, with TCRdist sequence similarity added in when clustering inside HLA-allele-positive subsets. Repertoires with fewer than 30,000 or more than 120,000 public chains were left out of co-occurrence clustering, as were four to six repertoires with anomalous nucleotide sharing. TCRdb carries this immuneACCESS record with in-frame sequences only. Its versions omit some clonotypes, under half of them owing to an unresolved V gene in the studies checked, with the rest unexplained. The DNA gave D and trimming, while V, J and clone size come from that table. The data table for this sample lists about 150,000 clones. The ten largest clones capture about 1.7% of the sample.

The TCR was taken from a woman between 45 and 60 years old in good health and CMV-seronegative. The material sequenced was PBMCs.

The CDR3 loop reads CASSLNVGGNTIYF. The DNA reads TGTGCCAGCAGTTTAAACGTCGGGGGAAACACCATATATTTT. The V and J segments used are TRBV28 and TRBJ1-3; too little of a D gene remains to name it. The germline V gene sets CDR1 to MDHEN and CDR2 to SYDVKM. V is shortened by 2 bases, J by 4 bases, and the region joining them spans 9 bases. CDR3 length: 14 amino acids, cysteine to phenylalanine. CDR3 DNA only is kept here, 42 bases in frame from base 1.